The clone carrying this TCR beta chain was recorded at least ten times. Its specificity is unknown. The CDR3 end lies 3 residues beyond the end of the read and is filled in from the germline J gene. The data derive from a study of T cell clonality in common variable immunodeficiency. The repertoire was sequenced with immunoSEQ multiplex PCR; TCRdb's copy has only in-frame clones and lacks some. The sample includes over 20,000 clones, none of them occurring once. Broader study findings: Compared with healthy controls, CVID subjects showed increased TCRbeta clonality, mostly in about a third. Reportedly, TCR beta sequences from common variable immunodeficiency showed fewer deletions and N-nucleotide insertions.

V lost 2 bases and J lost 8, with 12 bases in between. This CDR3 is built from 14 residues. The germline CDR1 and CDR2 sequences are KGHDR and SFDVKD. Patients had low serum IgG, IgA and/or IgM and specific antibody deficiency. This TCR derives from a human donor with common variable immunodeficiency. Sequencing used peripheral blood mononuclear cells. The chain uses TRBV24-1 and TRBJ2-1, with D unclear. The CDR3 sequence: CATSDSSNIYEQFF. CDR3 bases read: TGTGCCACCAGTGATTCAAGCAATATCTATGAG.